This T cell receptor (beta chain) was sequenced for a study of shared clonotypes between healthy human individuals. Study-level findings and limits: Across subsets, estimated richness was generally greater for naive than for memory populations. Represented genetic and exposure-history diversity was restricted by having few donors.

To note about this clone: Its specificity is unknown.

Donors, without exception, were Caucasian adults residing in Nashville, Tennessee. The authors ran the assay at deep level. Assay used: immunoSEQ multiplex PCR; TCRdb lists only in-frame clones, some missing. Among approximately 1,000,000 clones listed, approximately 75% were seen once. The V gene's germline CDR1 is GTSNPN and CDR2 SVGIG (reference sequence). The CDR3 loop spans 16 amino acids. Trimming removed 5 bases at V and 4 bases at J, with 20 bases between. The receptor comes from a man younger than 35 in good health. Some clones in this sample may be carry-over from other donors' samples. The sequenced sample consisted of memory CD4+ T cells from PBMCs. Subset meaning: CD45RA-negative fraction. The chain recombines TRBV30 with TRBJ1-4; weak D call: TRBD1 (6 bases). The CDR3 is CAWGRGAGPLNEKLFF. The CDR3 DNA reads TGTGCCTGGGGCAGGGGCGCCGGCCCCCTTAATGAAAAACTGTTTTTT.